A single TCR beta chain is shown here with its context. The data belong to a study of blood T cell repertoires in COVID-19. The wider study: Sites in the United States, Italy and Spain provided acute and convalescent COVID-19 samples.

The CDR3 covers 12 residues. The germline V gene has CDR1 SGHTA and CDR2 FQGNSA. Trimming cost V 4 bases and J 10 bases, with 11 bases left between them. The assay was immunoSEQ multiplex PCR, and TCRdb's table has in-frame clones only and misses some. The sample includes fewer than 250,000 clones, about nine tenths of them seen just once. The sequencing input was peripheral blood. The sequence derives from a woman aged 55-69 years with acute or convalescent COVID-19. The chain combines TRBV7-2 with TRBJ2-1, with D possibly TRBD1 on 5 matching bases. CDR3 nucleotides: TGTGCCAGCAGCTCGTCCCGGACAGAGCAGTTCTTC. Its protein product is CASSSSRTEQFF.